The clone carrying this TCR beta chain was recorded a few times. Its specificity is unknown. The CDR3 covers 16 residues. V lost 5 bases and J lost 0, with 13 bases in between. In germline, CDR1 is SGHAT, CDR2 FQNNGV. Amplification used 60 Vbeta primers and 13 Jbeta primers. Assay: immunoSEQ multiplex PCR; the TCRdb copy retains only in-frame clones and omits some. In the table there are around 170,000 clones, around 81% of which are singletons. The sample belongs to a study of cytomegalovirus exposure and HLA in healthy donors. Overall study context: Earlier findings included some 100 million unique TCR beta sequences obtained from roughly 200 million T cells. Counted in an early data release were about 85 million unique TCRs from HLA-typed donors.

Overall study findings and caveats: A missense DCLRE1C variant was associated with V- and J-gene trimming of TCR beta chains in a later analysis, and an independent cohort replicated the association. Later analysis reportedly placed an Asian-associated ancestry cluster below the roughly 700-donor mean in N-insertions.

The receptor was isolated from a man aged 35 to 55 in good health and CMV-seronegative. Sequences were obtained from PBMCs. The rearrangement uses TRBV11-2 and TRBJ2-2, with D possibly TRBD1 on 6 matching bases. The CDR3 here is CASSGRSGANTGELFF. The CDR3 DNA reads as TGTGCCAGCAGCGGACGATCAGGGGCGAACACCGGGGAGCTGTTTTTT.